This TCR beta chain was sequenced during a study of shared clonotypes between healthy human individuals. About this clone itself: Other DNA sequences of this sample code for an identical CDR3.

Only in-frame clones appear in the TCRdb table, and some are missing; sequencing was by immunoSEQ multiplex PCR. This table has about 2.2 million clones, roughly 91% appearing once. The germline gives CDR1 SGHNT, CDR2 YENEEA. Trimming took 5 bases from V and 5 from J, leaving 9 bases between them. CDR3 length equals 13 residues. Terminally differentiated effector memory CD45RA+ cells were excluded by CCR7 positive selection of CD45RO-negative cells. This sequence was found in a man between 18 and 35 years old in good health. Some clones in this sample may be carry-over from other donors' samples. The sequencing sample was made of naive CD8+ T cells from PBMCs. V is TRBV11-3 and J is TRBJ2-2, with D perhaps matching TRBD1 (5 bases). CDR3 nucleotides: TGTGCCAGCAGCGCCAGGGATACCGGGGAGCTGTTTTTT. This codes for CASSARDTGELFF.